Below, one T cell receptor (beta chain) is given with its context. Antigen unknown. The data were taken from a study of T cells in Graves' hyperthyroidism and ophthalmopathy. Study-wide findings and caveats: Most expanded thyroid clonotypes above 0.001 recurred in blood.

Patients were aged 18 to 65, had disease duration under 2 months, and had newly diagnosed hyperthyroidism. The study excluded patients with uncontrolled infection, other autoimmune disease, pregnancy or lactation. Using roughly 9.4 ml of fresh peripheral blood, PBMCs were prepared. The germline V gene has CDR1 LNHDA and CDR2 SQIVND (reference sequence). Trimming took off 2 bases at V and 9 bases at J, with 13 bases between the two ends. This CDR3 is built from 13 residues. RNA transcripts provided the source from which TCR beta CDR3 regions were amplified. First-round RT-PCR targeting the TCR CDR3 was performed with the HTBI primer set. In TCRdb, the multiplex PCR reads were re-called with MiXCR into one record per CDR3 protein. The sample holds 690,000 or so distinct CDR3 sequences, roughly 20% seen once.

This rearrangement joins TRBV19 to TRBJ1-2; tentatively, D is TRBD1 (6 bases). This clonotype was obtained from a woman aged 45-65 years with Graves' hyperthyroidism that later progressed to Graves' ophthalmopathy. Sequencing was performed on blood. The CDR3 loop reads CASSITGAGSYTF. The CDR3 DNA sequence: TGTGCCAGTAGTATAACGGGGGCGGGGAGCTACACCTTC.